The sequence of this TCR beta chain was determined in a study of identical twins. This clonotype was seen a handful of times. V lost 3 bases to trimming and J lost 0 bases, with 9 bases between them. In germline, CDR1 is MNHEY, CDR2 SVGAGI. CDR3 size: 16 residues. From the 5' RACE reads, TCRdb called clonotypes with MiXCR, one entry per CDR3 protein. Seen here are roughly 540,000 distinct CDR3 sequences, roughly a fifth observed once, and the top ten hold about 0.91%. In addition, the sample was reused for a study of T cells expressing NK-cell markers. That publication notes: Dominant NKG2C+ clonotypes in a handful of donors made up roughly 1.0-7.5% of CD8+ T cells.

The TCR originated in a young woman in good health. The sample comprised CD4+ T cells sorted from blood. This chain joins TRBV6-5 and TRBJ2-6, with a weak D call TRBD2 (6 bases). The CDR3 DNA reads as TGTGCCAGCAGTTATTGGAGGGACTCTGGGGCCAACGTCCTGACTTTC. Its protein product is CASSYWRDSGANVLTF.